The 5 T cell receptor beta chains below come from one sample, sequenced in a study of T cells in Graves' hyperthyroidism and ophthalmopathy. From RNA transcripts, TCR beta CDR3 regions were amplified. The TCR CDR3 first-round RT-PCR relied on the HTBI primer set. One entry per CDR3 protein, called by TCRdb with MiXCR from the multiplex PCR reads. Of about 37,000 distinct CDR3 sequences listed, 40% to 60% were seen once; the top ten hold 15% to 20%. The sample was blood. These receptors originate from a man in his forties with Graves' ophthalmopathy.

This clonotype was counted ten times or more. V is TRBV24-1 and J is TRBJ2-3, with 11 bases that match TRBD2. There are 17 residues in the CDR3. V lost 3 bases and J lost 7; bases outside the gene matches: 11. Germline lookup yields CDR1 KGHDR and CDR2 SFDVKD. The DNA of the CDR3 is TGTGCCACCAGTGATCACCCTATAGCGGGAGGGTTGAATACGCAGTATTTT. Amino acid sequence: CATSDHPIAGGLNTQYF.

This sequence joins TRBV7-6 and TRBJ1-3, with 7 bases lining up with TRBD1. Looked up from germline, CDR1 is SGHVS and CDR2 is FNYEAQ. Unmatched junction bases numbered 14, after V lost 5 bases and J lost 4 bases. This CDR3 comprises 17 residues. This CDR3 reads CASSQQDRLGSGNTIYF. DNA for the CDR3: TGTGCCAGCAGCCAGCAGGACAGGCTGGGTTCCGGAAACACCATATATTTT.

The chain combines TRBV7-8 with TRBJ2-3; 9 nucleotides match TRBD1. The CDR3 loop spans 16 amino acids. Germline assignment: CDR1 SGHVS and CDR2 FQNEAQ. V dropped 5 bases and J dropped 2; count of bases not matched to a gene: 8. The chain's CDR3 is CASSPTWTGDTDTQYF. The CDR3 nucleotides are TGTGCCAGCAGCCCTACGTGGACAGGGGACACAGATACGCAGTATTTT.

CDR3 DNA sequence: TGTGCCAGAACTCAGGGAGGTGGCTATGGCTACACCTTC. It yields the protein CARTQGGGYGYTF. The chain employs TRBV19 and TRBJ1-2; TRBD1 is a possible D gene (5 bases). The length of the CDR3 is 13 residues. Germline V gene data show CDR1 as LNHDA and CDR2 as SQIVND (reference sequence). V was clipped by 9 bases and J by 4 bases, with 15 bases between them.

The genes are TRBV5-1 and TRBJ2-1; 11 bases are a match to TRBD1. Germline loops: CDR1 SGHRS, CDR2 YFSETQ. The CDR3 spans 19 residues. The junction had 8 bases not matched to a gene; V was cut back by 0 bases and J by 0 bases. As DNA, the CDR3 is TGCGCCAGCAGCTTGGACCCCAGGGACAGGGGGAGCTCCTACAATGAGCAGTTCTTC. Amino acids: CASSLDPRDRGSSYNEQFF.